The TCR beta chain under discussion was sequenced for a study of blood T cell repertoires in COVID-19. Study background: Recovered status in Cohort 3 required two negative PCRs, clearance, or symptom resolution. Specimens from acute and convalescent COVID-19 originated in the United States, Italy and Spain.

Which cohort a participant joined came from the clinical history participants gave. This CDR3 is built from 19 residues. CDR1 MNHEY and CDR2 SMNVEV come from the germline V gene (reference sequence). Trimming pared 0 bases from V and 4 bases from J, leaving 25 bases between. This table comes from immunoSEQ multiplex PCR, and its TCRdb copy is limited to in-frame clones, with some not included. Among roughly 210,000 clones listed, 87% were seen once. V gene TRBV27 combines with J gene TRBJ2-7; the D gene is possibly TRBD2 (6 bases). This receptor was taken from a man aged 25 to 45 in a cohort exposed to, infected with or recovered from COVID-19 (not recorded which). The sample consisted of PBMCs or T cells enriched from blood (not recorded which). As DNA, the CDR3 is TGTGCCAGCAGTTTATCCCTCCTGTGGGACTCCGGTTGGCGATACGAGCAGTACTTC. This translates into CASSLSLLWDSGWRYEQYF.